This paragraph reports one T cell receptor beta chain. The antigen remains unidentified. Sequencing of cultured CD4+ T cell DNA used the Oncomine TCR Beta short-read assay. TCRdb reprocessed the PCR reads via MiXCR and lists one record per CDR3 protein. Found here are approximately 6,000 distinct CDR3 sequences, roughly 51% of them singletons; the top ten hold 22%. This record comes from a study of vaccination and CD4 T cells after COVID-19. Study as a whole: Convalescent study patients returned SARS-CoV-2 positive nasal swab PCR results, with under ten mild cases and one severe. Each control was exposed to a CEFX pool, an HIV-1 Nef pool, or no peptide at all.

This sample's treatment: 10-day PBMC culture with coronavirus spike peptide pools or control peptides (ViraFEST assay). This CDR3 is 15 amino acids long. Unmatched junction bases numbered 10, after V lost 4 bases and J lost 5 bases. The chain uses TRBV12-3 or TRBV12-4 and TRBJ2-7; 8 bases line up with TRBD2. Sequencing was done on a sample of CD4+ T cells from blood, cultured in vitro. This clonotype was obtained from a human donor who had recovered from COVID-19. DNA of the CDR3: TGTGCCAGCAGTTGGGGCGGGGGGCGAACAAACGAGCAGTACTTC. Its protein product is CASSWGGGRTNEQYF.